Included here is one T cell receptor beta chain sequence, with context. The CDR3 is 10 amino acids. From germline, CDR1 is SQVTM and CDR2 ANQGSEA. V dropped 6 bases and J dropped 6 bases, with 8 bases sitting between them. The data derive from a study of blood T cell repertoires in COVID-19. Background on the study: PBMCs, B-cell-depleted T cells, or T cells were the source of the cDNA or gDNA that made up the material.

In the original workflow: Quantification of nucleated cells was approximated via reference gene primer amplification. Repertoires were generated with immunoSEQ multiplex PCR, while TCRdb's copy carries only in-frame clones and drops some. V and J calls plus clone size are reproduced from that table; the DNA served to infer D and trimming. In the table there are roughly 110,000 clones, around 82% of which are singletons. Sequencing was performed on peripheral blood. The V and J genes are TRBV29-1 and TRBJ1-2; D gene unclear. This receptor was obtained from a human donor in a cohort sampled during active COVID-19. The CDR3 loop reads CSVPEDGYTF. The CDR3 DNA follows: TGCAGCGTCCCCGAGGATGGCTACACCTTC.